Listed below are T cell receptor beta chains from one sample, sequenced in a study of CD8 T cells in Susac syndrome. From the immunoSEQ multiplex PCR reads, TCRdb called clonotypes with MiXCR, one entry per CDR3 protein. Among some 65,000 distinct CDR3 sequences listed, approximately 96% were seen once. Sequences were obtained from CD8+ T cells from PBMCs. Receptors originate from a human donor with multiple sclerosis. CDR3s include the opening cysteine and the closing phenylalanine or tryptophan. A D gene is named only where the DNA matches it firmly. Clone size is stated in some rows and not others, as once, few, many or a class when expanded.

TRBV30,TRBJ2-7,-,-,CAWSLDSSYEQYF,TGTGCCTGGAGCTTGGACAGCTCCTACGAGCAGTACTTC
TRBV28,TRBJ1-2,TRBD1,-,CASSLRDRGPDGYGYTF,TGTGCCAGCAGCCTCCGGGACAGGGGGCCCGATGGCTATGGCTACACCTTC
TRBV20-1,TRBJ2-3,TRBD2,-,CSAKGLAGAIDTQYF,TGCAGTGCCAAGGGACTAGCGGGAGCAATAGATACGCAGTATTTT
TRBV5-1,TRBJ1-2,TRBD1,-,CASSFGTVDYTF,TGCGCCAGCAGCTTCGGGACAGTTGACTACACCTTC
TRBV30,TRBJ1-1,-,-,CAWSVGGDASEAFF,TGTGCCTGGAGTGTAGGAGGGGATGCATCTGAAGCTTTCTTT
TRBV7-9,TRBJ2-7,-,-,CASSTTTGTYEQYF,TGTGCCAGCAGCACGACGACAGGAACCTACGAGCAGTACTTC
TRBV20-1,TRBJ1-6,-,-,CSARDSEYSPLHF,TGCAGTGCTAGAGATTCCGAGTACTCACCCCTCCACTTT
TRBV6-5,TRBJ2-5,-,-,CASSYGGPQETQYF,TGTGCCAGCAGTTACGGAGGGCCTCAAGAGACCCAGTACTTC
TRBV28,TRBJ1-6,TRBD1,-,CASSRDRYNSPLHF,TGTGCCAGCAGCCGGGACAGATATAATTCACCCCTCCACTTT
TRBV5-1,TRBJ1-2,-,-,CASSPTPEVLYGYTF,TGCGCCAGCAGTCCCACTCCTGAAGTTCTATATGGCTACACCTTC
TRBV25-1,TRBJ2-7,-,-,CASSGTYEQYF,TGTGCCAGCAGTGGGACCTACGAGCAGTACTTC
TRBV4-3,TRBJ1-2,-,once,CASSPKDDRSGYTF,TGCGCCAGCAGCCCCAAGGATGACCGGTCTGGCTACACCTTC
TRBV12-3/TRBV12-4,TRBJ2-1,-,-,CASSPPAGPVYNEQFF,TGTGCCAGCAGTCCCCCTGCCGGGCCGGTCTACAATGAGCAGTTCTTC
TRBV14,TRBJ1-2,-,-,CASSLSANYGYTF,TGTGCCAGCAGCCTCAGTGCTAACTATGGCTACACCTTC
TRBV20-1,TRBJ2-1,TRBD2,-,CSSTPLVSGSYNEQFF,TGCAGTTCCACCCCCCTCGTGAGCGGGAGCTACAATGAGCAGTTCTTC
TRBV29-1,TRBJ1-2,TRBD1,-,CSAQTGLDYGYTF,TGCAGCGCCCAGACAGGGTTGGACTATGGCTACACCTTC
TRBV21-1,TRBJ2-1,-,-,CASSKTHTEQFF,TGTGCCAGCAGCAAGACCCACACTGAGCAGTTCTTC
TRBV29-1,TRBJ2-1,TRBD2,-,CSVAGGRNEQFF,TGCAGCGTTGCGGGGGGGAGAAATGAGCAGTTCTTC
TRBV5-1,TRBJ2-7,-,-,CASSTGRGDAYEQYF,TGCGCCAGCAGCACAGGGAGGGGCGATGCCTACGAGCAGTACTTC
TRBV29-1,TRBJ2-7,-,-,CSVGAPAGAREQYF,TGCAGCGTTGGGGCCCCCGCGGGGGCGCGGGAGCAGTACTTC
TRBV29-1,TRBJ2-1,TRBD1,-,CSATGGDASEQFF,TGCAGCGCCACAGGGGGAGACGCGAGTGAGCAGTTCTTC
TRBV20-1,TRBJ1-2,-,-,CSASTPGDYYGYTF,TGCAGTGCTAGTACTCCAGGGGACTATTATGGCTACACCTTC
TRBV27,TRBJ1-1,TRBD1,-,CASSPTGAEAFF,TGTGCCAGCAGTCCCACAGGGGCTGAAGCTTTCTTT
TRBV4-1,TRBJ2-1,TRBD2,-,CASSQELAGADEQFF,TGCGCCAGCAGCCAAGAACTAGCGGGAGCCGATGAGCAGTTCTTC
TRBV30,TRBJ1-1,-,-,CAWSQGNAEAFF,TGTGCCTGGAGTCAGGGTAACGCTGAAGCTTTCTTT
TRBV9,TRBJ1-5,-,-,CASSGGSNQPQHF,TGTGCCAGCAGCGGAGGTAGCAATCAGCCCCAGCATTTT
TRBV7-6,TRBJ2-1,TRBD2,-,CASSWLAEDSYNEQFF,TGTGCCAGCAGTTGGCTAGCGGAAGACTCCTACAATGAGCAGTTCTTC
TRBV30,TRBJ2-5,-,-,CALEPQEAETQYF,TGTGCTCTGGAGCCCCAGGAGGCTGAGACCCAGTACTTC
TRBV27,TRBJ1-6,-,-,CASSLLQNSPLHF,TGTGCCAGCAGTTTATTACAGAATTCACCCCTCCACTTT
TRBV20-1,TRBJ1-1,-,-,CSASDGFSGAANTEAFF,TGCAGTGCTAGTGATGGCTTTTCGGGGGCGGCAAACACTGAAGCTTTCTTT
TRBV15,TRBJ2-5,-,-,CATSRDVVSGETQYF,TGTGCCACCAGCAGAGATGTTGTATCGGGGGAGACCCAGTACTTC
TRBV9,TRBJ2-7,-,-,CASSVSDSYEQYF,TGTGCCAGCAGCGTTTCGGACAGCTACGAGCAGTACTTC
TRBV20-1,TRBJ2-3,-,once,CSASLVDFGTDTQYF,TGCAGTGCCTCCCTGGTGGACTTCGGCACAGATACGCAGTATTTT
TRBV20-1,TRBJ2-1,TRBD1,-,CSAGQGATNEQFF,TGCAGTGCCGGACAGGGGGCTACAAATGAGCAGTTCTTC
TRBV20-1,TRBJ1-1,-,-,CSARTRAGDTEAFF,TGCAGTGCTAGGACCAGGGCCGGGGACACTGAAGCTTTCTTT
TRBV11-2,TRBJ2-1,-,-,CASSLGLGGSYNEQFF,TGTGCCAGCAGCTTAGGACTGGGCGGTTCCTACAATGAGCAGTTCTTC
TRBV6-4,TRBJ2-3,-,-,CATSPQGGTDTQYF,TGTGCGACGTCCCCCCAGGGGGGTACAGATACGCAGTATTTT
TRBV6-2/TRBV6-3,TRBJ2-7,-,-,CASSSTSPYEQYF,TGTGCCAGCAGTTCGACTAGTCCCTACGAGCAGTACTTC
TRBV5-1,TRBJ1-1,-,once,CASSLEGRGGTEAFF,TGCGCCAGCAGCTTGGAAGGGAGAGGAGGCACTGAAGCTTTCTTT
TRBV12-3/TRBV12-4,TRBJ2-2,-,-,CASNLLGEAGELFF,TGTGCCAGCAACCTATTAGGGGAGGCCGGGGAGCTGTTTTTT
TRBV27,TRBJ2-6,-,-,CASSPSGLGSGANVLTF,TGTGCCAGCAGTCCGTCCGGTCTTGGCTCTGGGGCCAACGTCCTGACTTTC
TRBV6-1,TRBJ1-5,-,-,CASSESFGEWGQPQHF,TGTGCCAGCAGTGAAAGCTTTGGGGAGTGGGGTCAGCCCCAGCATTTT
TRBV7-9,TRBJ1-2,-,-,CASIPRDDEPYGYTF,TGTGCCAGCATCCCTAGGGATGATGAGCCCTATGGCTACACCTTC
TRBV9,TRBJ2-2,TRBD2,-,CASSVVAGANTGELFF,TGTGCCAGCAGCGTAGTAGCGGGAGCGAACACCGGGGAGCTGTTTTTT
TRBV9,TRBJ2-7,TRBD2,-,CASSPGLAGGYGEQYF,TGTGCCAGCAGCCCCGGACTAGCGGGAGGATACGGCGAGCAGTACTTC
TRBV9,TRBJ2-1,-,-,CASSVGLAYEQFF,TGTGCCAGCAGCGTAGGTCTAGCGTATGAGCAGTTCTTC
TRBV27,TRBJ2-1,-,-,CASSLPEQAYNEQFF,TGTGCCAGCAGTCTCCCGGAGCAGGCCTACAATGAGCAGTTCTTC
TRBV20-1,TRBJ2-2,-,-,CSALTGTGELFF,TGCAGTGCGCTCACAGGGACCGGGGAGCTGTTTTTT
TRBV28,TRBJ1-5,-,-,CASSLTGRGGPQHF,TGTGCCAGCAGCCTCACAGGCCGTGGGGGGCCCCAGCATTTT
TRBV24-1,TRBJ2-7,-,-,CATADGFDGGTYEQYF,TGTGCCACGGCGGACGGGTTCGATGGCGGAACCTACGAGCAGTACTTC
TRBV20-1,TRBJ1-2,-,-,CSARSIVTGLTYGYTF,TGCAGTGCTAGATCCATCGTTACAGGGTTAACTTATGGCTACACCTTC
TRBV18,TRBJ2-1,-,-,CASSPMAGPNNEQFF,TGTGCCAGCTCCCCCATGGCGGGGCCAAACAATGAGCAGTTCTTC
TRBV28,TRBJ2-7,TRBD2,-,CASSEQAGVYEQYF,TGTGCCAGCAGCGAACAAGCGGGAGTCTACGAGCAGTACTTC
TRBV2,TRBJ2-7,-,-,CAGLRGGSYEQYF,TGTGCCGGCCTAAGGGGGGGTAGCTACGAGCAGTACTTC
TRBV29-1,TRBJ2-7,-,-,CSVVGWGEQYF,TGCAGCGTTGTTGGTTGGGGCGAGCAGTACTTC